This T cell receptor beta chain was profiled in a study of blood T cell repertoires in COVID-19. At the level of the study: Whether acute or convalescent, the COVID-19 samples came from the United States, Italy and Spain. The cDNA or gDNA used as material had been derived from T cells, B-cell-depleted T cells, or PBMCs.

This clone was observed a few times. Germline assignment: CDR1 LNHDA and CDR2 SQIVND (reference sequence). This CDR3 has 14 residues. The V end was cut by 4 bases, the J end by 4 bases, with 13 bases between. The authors' processing: Estimation of nucleated cell counts relied on the amplification of reference gene primers. Sequenced by immunoSEQ multiplex PCR; TCRdb stores in-frame clones only, minus some. V and J calls and clone size are given by that table; D and trimming were obtained from the DNA. This sample has some 100,000 clones; approximately 87% occur once, and the top ten carry 15% to 20%. This TCR came from a woman aged 60-70 years with acute or convalescent COVID-19. Sequences were obtained from peripheral blood. V and J are TRBV19 and TRBJ1-2, with no clear D. This chain's CDR3 is CASSTLGGVYGYTF. The CDR3, as DNA: TGTGCCAGTAGTACCCTGGGAGGCGTCTATGGCTACACCTTC.